This T cell receptor (beta chain) was recorded in a study of regulatory T cells in long-lasting Graves disease. About the research overall: Graves' patients, diagnosed recently, had received antithyroid drugs under 3 months. Findings and limits, study-wide: Persistent Graves' patients had lower TCR diversity than newly diagnosed ones.

Building of the TCR beta libraries involved iRepertoire HTBI primers and Arm-PCR of CDR3 regions. Each CDR3 protein gets one entry after TCRdb re-called the multiplex PCR reads with MiXCR. The top ten hold 22% of the sample, which has about 380,000 distinct CDR3 sequences, about 16% seen once. This clonotype was counted a few times. Its target is unknown. The time point here: newly diagnosed GD, antithyroid drugs for less than 3 months. The TCR library was prepared using RNA isolated from PBMCs. EDTA tubes received 9 to 10 milliliters of collected peripheral blood. The specimen was peripheral blood mononuclear cells (PBMCs), collected at new diagnosis, from a patient treated with antithyroid drugs. This TCR was sampled from a female donor with Graves disease.

The CDR3: CASTPGHSSGNTIYF. CDR3 sequence (DNA): TGTGCCAGCACCCCCGGACACAGCTCTGGAAACACCATATATTTT. The J gene is TRBJ1-3, the V gene TRBV6-1, with D maybe TRBD1 (5 bases). Trimming stripped 7 bases from V and 0 bases from J, with 13 bases between. The germline V gene encodes CDR1 MNHNS and CDR2 SASEGT. The CDR3 contains 15 residues.